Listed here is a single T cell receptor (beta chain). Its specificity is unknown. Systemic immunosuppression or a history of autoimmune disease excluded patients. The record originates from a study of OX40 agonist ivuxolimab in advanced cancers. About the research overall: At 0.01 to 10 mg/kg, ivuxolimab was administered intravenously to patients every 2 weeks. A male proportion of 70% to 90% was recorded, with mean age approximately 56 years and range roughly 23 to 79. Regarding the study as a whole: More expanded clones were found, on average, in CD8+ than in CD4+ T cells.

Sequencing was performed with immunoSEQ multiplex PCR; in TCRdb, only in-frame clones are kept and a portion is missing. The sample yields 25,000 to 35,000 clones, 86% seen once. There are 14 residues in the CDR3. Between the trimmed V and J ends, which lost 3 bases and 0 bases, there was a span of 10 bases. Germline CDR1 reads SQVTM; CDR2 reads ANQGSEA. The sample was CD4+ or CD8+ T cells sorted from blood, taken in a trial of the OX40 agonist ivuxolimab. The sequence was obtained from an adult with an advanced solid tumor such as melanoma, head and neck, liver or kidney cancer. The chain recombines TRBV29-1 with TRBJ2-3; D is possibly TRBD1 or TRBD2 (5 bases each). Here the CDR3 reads CSVDGTVSTDTQYF. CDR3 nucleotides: TGCAGCGTTGACGGGACGGTTAGCACAGATACGCAGTATTTT.